The 29 T cell receptor beta chains reported below all come from one sample, sequenced in a study of cytomegalovirus exposure and HLA in healthy donors. PCR used 60 Vbeta primers and 13 Jbeta primers. Sequenced by immunoSEQ multiplex PCR; TCRdb stores in-frame clones only, minus some. The sample lists roughly 100,000 clones; just over 75% were seen once. Input material: PBMCs. The receptors were sampled from a man in his forties or fifties in good health and CMV-seropositive.

Notes on this clone: Germline and junction disagree at one end, which may indicate a read error. The genes are TRBV4-2 and TRBJ2-6; D is perhaps TRBD1 (5 bases). The CDR3 is 19 residues long. Germline V gene sequence: CDR1 LGHNA, CDR2 YNFKEQ. The DNA of the CDR3 is TGTGCCAGCAGCCAAAGCCCGAGCTCTGTCGTTTCTGGGGCCAACGGCCTGACTTTC. The encoded protein is CASSQSPSSVVSGANGLTF.

This clone turned up a few times. Mismatch with germline at one junction end may stem from a read error. This chain links TRBV7-7 with TRBJ2-2; D may be TRBD2 (6 bases). Per the germline V gene, CDR1 is SSHAT and CDR2 is FNYEAQ (reference sequence). The CDR3 length is 14 residues. The CDR3 DNA reads TGTGCTAGCAGCTTACTAGGAGGGCCCGGGGAGCTGTTTTTT. It is translated as CASSLLGGPGELFF.

The chain carries TRBV27 and TRBJ2-3; D remains unclear. Germline V CDR1 and CDR2: MNHEY, SMNVEV (reference sequence). The CDR3 sequence is 15 residues long. V was trimmed by 0 bases and J by 2 bases, leaving 9 bases between them. The CDR3: CASSLSSWATDTQYF. CDR3 nucleotides: TGTGCCAGCAGTTTATCGTCCTGGGCCACAGATACGCAGTATTTT.

This rearrangement joins TRBV6-6 to TRBJ2-7; possible D gene TRBD1, 5 bases. Trimming left V 5 bases short and J 6 bases short, with 11 bases between. Germline V CDR1 and CDR2: MNHNY, SVGAGI (reference sequence). This CDR3 region has 12 residues. CDR3 protein: CASSVLRGEQYF. CDR3 nucleotides: TGTGCCAGCAGTGTATTAAGGGGCGAGCAGTACTTC.

The chain couples TRBV7-3 to TRBJ2-1; TRBD1 aligns across 9 bases. J was trimmed by 9 bases and V by 8 bases; bases with no gene match: 14. Germline CDR1 and CDR2: SGHTA and FQGTGA. The CDR3 consists of 15 residues. The CDR3 spells CASRPSGTGSGEQFF. The DNA for the CDR3 is TGTGCCAGCCGCCCTTCCGGGACAGGGTCGGGTGAGCAGTTCTTC.

This clone was seen only a few times. The V and J genes are TRBV30 and TRBJ2-3, with TRBD1 matching 7 bases. This CDR3 region has 12 residues. CDR1 and CDR2 (germline): GTSNPN, SVGIG (reference sequence). J was trimmed by 2 bases and V by 8 bases; bases with no gene match: 4. CDR3 amino acids: CAGTETTDTQYF. In nucleotides, the CDR3 is TGTGCCGGGACAGAAACCACAGATACGCAGTATTTT.

V and J are TRBV7-2 and TRBJ1-5; tentative D call: TRBD1 (5 bases). There are 15 residues in the CDR3. V was pared by 2 bases and J by 1 base, with 9 bases between. From germline, CDR1 is SGHTA and CDR2 FQGNSA. CDR3 coding DNA: TGTGCCAGCAGCTTACGGGCAGGGAGCAATCAGCCCCAGCATTTT. This encodes CASSLRAGSNQPQHF.

J is TRBJ2-5 and V is TRBV7-9; a weak D match, TRBD2 (6 bases). The CDR3 loop spans 13 amino acids. Germline V lookup: CDR1 SEHNR, CDR2 FQNEAQ (reference sequence). Deletions cut 3 bases from V and 3 bases from J, with 8 bases between. The DNA of the CDR3 is TGTGCCAGCAGCTTCGGGGGTGAAGAGACCCAGTACTTC. Its protein is CASSFGGEETQYF.

CDR3 nucleotides: TGTGCCAGCAGCTTGGCCCCGGGGAATCAGCCCCAGCATTTT. It specifies CASSLAPGNQPQHF. V and J are TRBV5-5 and TRBJ1-5; D is uncertain. Trimming shortened V by 0 bases and J by 4 bases, and 8 bases separated the two germline ends. Germline V gene sequence: CDR1 SGHKS, CDR2 YYEKEE (reference sequence). The CDR3 has 14 residues.

Details on this clone: Other DNA sequences from this sample encode an identical CDR3 as well. V gene TRBV5-4 combines with J gene TRBJ1-1, with 7 bases aligning to TRBD1. Per the germline V gene, CDR1 is SGHNT and CDR2 is YYREEE (reference sequence). This CDR3 is built from 13 residues. V lost 4 bases, J lost 1 base, and 1 base stayed unmatched. The CDR3 DNA sequence: TGTGCCAGCAGCCGGGACAGGAACACTGAAGCTTTCTTT. Its translation: CASSRDRNTEAFF.

The V call is TRBV4-2, the J call TRBJ2-1; the D gene is possibly TRBD2 (6 bases). This CDR3 spans 16 amino acids. V was clipped by 0 bases and J by 0 bases, with 9 bases between them. CDR1 is LGHNA and CDR2 is YNFKEQ in the germline V gene. CDR3 bases: TGTGCCAGCAGCCAAGATCGGGGGAGCTCCTACAATGAGCAGTTCTTC. It encodes CASSQDRGSSYNEQFF.

This clone appeared a few times. The V gene is TRBV6-1, the J gene TRBJ2-7, with D possibly TRBD2 on 7 matching bases. The germline CDR1 and CDR2 sequences are MNHNS and SASEGT. V was clipped by 3 bases and J by 4 bases, with 10 bases between them. This CDR3 has 13 residues. The CDR3 here is CASSDRGGYEQYF. The CDR3 DNA is TGTGCCAGCAGTGACAGGGGAGGGTACGAGCAGTACTTC.

The J gene is TRBJ2-2, the V gene TRBV19; D uncertain. The germline V gene encodes CDR1 LNHDA and CDR2 SQIVND (reference sequence). The CDR3 extends over 14 amino acids. Trimming removed 6 bases from V and 0 bases from J, with 8 bases in between. CDR3 residues: CASRRTANTGELFF. CDR3 DNA: TGTGCCAGTAGAAGAACGGCGAACACCGGGGAGCTGTTTTTT.

In this sample, this clone turned up a few times. The V call is TRBV28, the J call TRBJ1-2; D perhaps matches TRBD1 (6 bases). Germline V gives CDR1 MDHEN, CDR2 SYDVKM. The CDR3 is 13 amino acids. The ends were cut back, 6 bases at V and 8 bases at J, with 16 bases in the middle. The CDR3 DNA is TGTGCCAGCAGAGCCTCGGACAGCATGGGCTACACCTTC. Its protein is CASRASDSMGYTF.

This rearrangement joins TRBV7-2 to TRBJ2-7, with 9 bases identical to TRBD1. V dropped 3 bases and J dropped 4; count of bases not matched to a gene: 7. This CDR3 has 15 amino acids. Germline V gene data show CDR1 as SGHTA and CDR2 as FQGNSA. The CDR3 is CASSLGDRVYYEQYF. CDR3 nucleotide sequence: TGTGCCAGCAGCTTGGGGGACAGGGTCTATTACGAGCAGTACTTC.

The chain has TRBV14 and TRBJ2-1, with D hard to call. V lost 1 base and J 4 bases, leaving 11 bases between the germline ends. This CDR3 spans 15 amino acids. Germline V CDR1 and CDR2: SGHDN, FVKESK. CDR3: CASSQAPLTYNEQFF. The DNA of the CDR3 is TGTGCCAGCAGCCAAGCCCCTCTAACGTACAATGAGCAGTTCTTC.

This rearrangement joins TRBV5-6 to TRBJ2-7; D remains unclear. This CDR3 is 14 amino acids long. Germline assignment: CDR1 SGHDT and CDR2 YYEEEE. Trimming pared 1 base from V and 3 bases from J, leaving 11 bases between. The CDR3 sequence: CASSLTPTNYEQYF. CDR3 coding DNA: TGTGCCAGCAGCTTGACACCGACAAACTACGAGCAGTACTTC.

V is TRBV15 and J is TRBJ1-2; D gene ambiguous. The CDR3 covers 14 residues. Looked up from germline, CDR1 is LNHNV and CDR2 is YYDKDF (reference sequence). V dropped 0 bases and J dropped 5 bases, with 10 bases sitting between them. The CDR3 loop reads CATSRDIQEYGYTF. The CDR3 DNA reads as TGTGCCACCAGCAGAGATATCCAAGAGTATGGCTACACCTTC.

In this sample, this clone turned up a few times. In DNA, the CDR3 is TGTGCCAGCAGCTTCGAATTAGCGGGGGCTGAGACCCAGTACTTC. This gives the protein CASSFELAGAETQYF. J is TRBJ2-5 and V is TRBV7-6; 9 nucleotides align to TRBD2. CDR1 is SGHVS and CDR2 is FNYEAQ in the germline V gene. The V segment lost 3 bases and the J segment 5 bases; nucleotides outside the gene matches: 7. The CDR3 spans 15 residues. Based on the CDR3 plus reference TRBV7-6 and TRBJ2-5, the full variable domain is GAGVSQSPRYKVTKRGQDVALRCDPISGHVSLYWYRQALGQGPEFLTYFNYEAQQDKSGLPNDRFSAERPEGSISTLTIQRTEQRDSAMYRCASSFELAGAETQYFGPGTRLLVL.

The chain links TRBV18 to TRBJ1-4, with D perhaps TRBD1 (5 bases). Trimming removed 3 bases from V and 0 bases from J, with 17 bases in between. CDR3 length: 18 amino acids. CDR1 and CDR2 from the germline V gene are KGHSH and LQKENI. Written as DNA, the CDR3 is TGTGCCAGCTCACCGTGGTATACGGGGGGGTCAACTAATGAAAAACTGTTTTTT. It encodes CASSPWYTGGSTNEKLFF.

The CDR3 loop reads CATSNYPQATNEKLFF. The CDR3 nucleotides read TGCGCCACCTCCAATTACCCGCAGGCGACCAATGAAAAACTGTTTTTT. The chain is built from TRBV4-1 and TRBJ1-4; unclear D gene. Germline CDR1 reads MGHRA; CDR2 reads YSYEKL. Trimming shortened V by 10 bases and J by 5 bases, and 23 bases separated the two germline ends. This CDR3 spans 16 amino acids.

This clone was counted once. The chain recombines TRBV7-2 with TRBJ2-5, with TRBD2 identical over 10 bases. Germline assignment: CDR1 SGHTA and CDR2 FQGNSA. The CDR3 consists of 18 residues. V gave up 4 bases and J gave up 3 bases; unmatched junction bases: 14. DNA of the CDR3: TGTGCCAGCAGCTCAGACCACGGACTAGCGGACATAAAAGAGACCCAGTACTTC. This encodes CASSSDHGLADIKETQYF.

V usage is TRBV10-2 and J usage is TRBJ2-5; a possible D gene is TRBD1 (5 bases). Germline-derived CDR1 and CDR2 are WSHSY and SAAADI. V was trimmed by 6 bases and J by 2 bases, leaving 7 bases between them. The CDR3 has 12 amino acids. The chain's CDR3 is CASRNRQETQYF. DNA of the CDR3: TGCGCCAGCAGGAACAGGCAAGAGACCCAGTACTTC.

This chain uses TRBV5-4 with TRBJ2-5; TRBD2 is a possible D gene (6 bases). There are 15 residues in the CDR3. Germline CDR1 reads SGHNT; CDR2 reads YYREEE (reference sequence). Deletions cut 0 bases from V and 2 bases from J, with 11 bases between. The CDR3 region is CASSLEFRGQETQYF. The DNA for the CDR3 is TGTGCCAGCAGCTTGGAATTCCGGGGGCAAGAGACCCAGTACTTC.

The J gene is TRBJ1-1, the V gene TRBV4-1; 8 bases are a match to TRBD1. The CDR3 consists of 16 residues. CDR1 is MGHRA, CDR2 YSYEKL, per germline. V lost 4 bases to trimming and J lost 2 bases; unmatched junction nucleotides: 9. The CDR3 loop is CASSPFAGQGNTEAFF. CDR3 coding DNA: TGCGCCAGCAGCCCTTTTGCAGGACAGGGAAACACTGAAGCTTTCTTT.

The chain recombines TRBV6-1 with TRBJ1-5; D is possibly TRBD1 (6 bases). Germline V gene sequence: CDR1 MNHNS, CDR2 SASEGT. V was clipped by 3 bases and J by 2 bases, with 8 bases between them. This CDR3 has 14 amino acids. Here the CDR3 reads CASSDNRGNQPQHF. DNA for the CDR3: TGTGCCAGCAGTGATAACAGGGGCAATCAGCCCCAGCATTTT.

This clone was seen more than once but under ten times. The CDR3 region is CASSLTGQAGTWQFF. Written as DNA, the CDR3 is TGTGCCAGCAGCTTAACGGGTCAAGCGGGGACATGGCAGTTCTTC. The chain is built from TRBV7-3 and TRBJ2-1, with D perhaps matching TRBD2 (7 bases). This CDR3 is 15 amino acids long. V lost 0 bases and J lost 12, with 18 bases in between. Germline V gene sequence: CDR1 SGHTA, CDR2 FQGTGA. Based on the CDR3 plus reference TRBV7-3 and TRBJ2-1, the full variable domain is GAGVSQTPSNKVTEKGKYVELRCDPISGHTALYWYRQSLGQGPEFLIYFQGTGAADDSGLPNDRFFAVRPEGSVSTLKIQRTERGDSAVYLCASSLTGQAGTWQFFGPGTRLTVL.

The chain uses TRBV28 and TRBJ1-4, with unresolved D. This CDR3 is built from 15 residues. Between the trimmed V and J ends, which lost 1 base and 8 bases, there was a span of 14 bases. Per the germline V gene, CDR1 is MDHEN and CDR2 is SYDVKM. Here the CDR3 DNA reads TGTGCCAGCAGTTTATTGGCAGTCGGCGGGGAAAAACTGTTTTTT. Its translation: CASSLLAVGGEKLFF.

This clone showed up just once. The chain combines TRBV9 with TRBJ1-4; D gene ambiguous. V was cut by 4 bases and J by 2 bases, with 12 bases left in between. The CDR3 sequence is 15 residues long. In germline, CDR1 is SGDLS, CDR2 YYNGEE. As DNA, the CDR3 is TGTGCCAGCAGCCCATACCTATCCACTAATGAAAAACTGTTTTTT. Protein sequence: CASSPYLSTNEKLFF.